The clone carrying this TCR beta chain was recorded many times. Its target is not known. Orbital computed tomography, thyroid ultrasound, serum thyroxine and TRAb, and clinical symptoms together informed the diagnoses. PBMCs were collected from a roughly 9.7 ml volume of fresh peripheral blood. The data derive from a study of T cells in Graves' hyperthyroidism and ophthalmopathy. Study-wide results and limits: The blood repertoire included most of the expanded thyroid clonotypes above 0.001. The model foresaw ophthalmopathy a median about 6.5 months prior to onset.

Authors of the study amplified TCR beta CDR3 regions from RNA transcripts. TCR CDR3 regions were first amplified by RT-PCR with HTBI primers. TCRdb reprocessed the multiplex PCR reads via MiXCR and lists one record per CDR3 protein. Of around 600,000 distinct CDR3 sequences in the sample, more than 14% are singletons; the top ten hold about 12%. Germline CDR1 reads DFQATT; CDR2 reads SNEGSKA (reference sequence). The CDR3 is 14 amino acids. V lost 0 bases and J 0 bases, leaving 6 bases between the germline ends. The rearrangement uses TRBV20-1 and TRBJ2-1; the D is unclear. The TCR originated in a woman aged 45 to 65 with Graves' ophthalmopathy. The material sequenced was blood. CDR3 sequence reads: CSARDPGSYNEQFF. The DNA for the CDR3 is TGCAGTGCTAGAGATCCAGGCTCCTACAATGAGCAGTTCTTC.